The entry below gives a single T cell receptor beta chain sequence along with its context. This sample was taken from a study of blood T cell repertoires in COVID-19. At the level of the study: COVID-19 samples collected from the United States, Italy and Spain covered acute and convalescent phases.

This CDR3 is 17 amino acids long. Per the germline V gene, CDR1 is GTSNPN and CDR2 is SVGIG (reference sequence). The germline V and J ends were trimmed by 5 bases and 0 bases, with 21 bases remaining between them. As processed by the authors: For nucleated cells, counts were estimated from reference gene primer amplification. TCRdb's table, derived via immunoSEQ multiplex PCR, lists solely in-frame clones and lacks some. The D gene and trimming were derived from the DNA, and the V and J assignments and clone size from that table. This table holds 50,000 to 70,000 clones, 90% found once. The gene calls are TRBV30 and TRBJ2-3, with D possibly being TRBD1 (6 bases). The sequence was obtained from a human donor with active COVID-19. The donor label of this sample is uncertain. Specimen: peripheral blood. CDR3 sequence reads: CAWAGVVQQQSTDTQYF. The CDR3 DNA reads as TGTGCCTGGGCAGGGGTCGTTCAGCAGCAAAGCACAGATACGCAGTATTTT.